This is a list of T cell receptor beta chains from one sample in a study of T cells in Graves' hyperthyroidism and ophthalmopathy. TCRdb used MiXCR to reprocess the multiplex PCR reads, holding one entry per CDR3 protein. This sample carries about 250,000 distinct CDR3 sequences, over 12% of them seen once, and the ten largest clones take 30%. Sequencing was carried out using blood. The origin of the receptors is a woman aged 45-59 years with Graves' hyperthyroidism that later progressed to Graves' ophthalmopathy. CDR3s include the opening cysteine and the closing phenylalanine or tryptophan. Fields, in order: D gene, V gene, clone size, J gene, CDR3 protein, CDR3 DNA. The D gene is left open where the match is weak. Clone size is not always given. Where it is, it says once, few, many or a class for expanded clones.

NA,TRBV28,NA,TRBJ2-5,CASGKVTGMGETQYF,TGTGCCAGCGGCAAGGTGACGGGAATGGGAGAGACCCAGTACTTC
TRBD1,TRBV20-1,many,TRBJ2-5,CSATHRDRAEETQYF,TGCAGTGCTACCCACCGGGACAGGGCGGAGGAGACCCAGTACTTC
NA,TRBV2,NA,TRBJ2-7,CASRMEHEQYF,TGTGCCAGCAGAATGGAACACGAGCAGTACTTC
TRBD1,TRBV25-1,many,TRBJ2-1,CASSGASAGGPRHEQFF,TGTGCCAGCAGTGGGGCGTCCGCAGGGGGCCCTAGGCATGAGCAGTTCTTC
NA,TRBV28,many,TRBJ1-5,CASSPPTSVYQPQHF,TGTGCCAGCAGCCCCCCCACCAGCGTTTATCAGCCCCAGCATTTT
NA,TRBV20-1,many,TRBJ2-3,CSAPGRAAGDTQYF,TGCAGTGCCCCCGGACGTGCCGCCGGAGATACGCAGTATTTT
TRBD2,TRBV12-3/TRBV12-4,many,TRBJ2-3,CASRGLAGAYTQYF,TGTGCCAGCAGGGGACTAGCGGGAGCGTATACGCAGTATTTT
NA,TRBV28,many,TRBJ1-1,CASSGGARTEAFF,TGTGCCAGCAGTGGGGGGGCCCGGACTGAAGCTTTCTTT
TRBD1,TRBV6-1,many,TRBJ1-5,CASSYAQPRQGIDQPQHF,TGTGCCAGCAGTTACGCGCAGCCCCGACAGGGTATCGATCAGCCCCAGCATTTT
NA,TRBV28,many,TRBJ1-5,CASSPPVEYNQPQHF,TGTGCCAGCAGTCCCCCCGTGGAGTACAATCAGCCCCAGCATTTT
NA,TRBV15,NA,TRBJ1-1,CATSSWALRRIGGRNTEAFF,TGTGCCACCAGCAGTTGGGCCTTAAGACGGATAGGGGGACGGAACACTGAAGCTTTCTTT
NA,TRBV10-3,many,TRBJ1-1,CAIRGQTEAFF,TGTGCCATCAGAGGACAGACTGAAGCTTTCTTT
NA,TRBV6-1,NA,TRBJ2-3,CASSNRPPGHSSDTQYF,TGTGCCAGCAGCAACCGACCTCCGGGACACTCGTCAGATACGCAGTATTTT
NA,TRBV20-1,many,TRBJ2-4,CSARPRDIQYF,TGCAGTGCTAGACCTAGGGACATTCAGTACTTC
TRBD2,TRBV5-1,NA,TRBJ2-1,CASSRGLAGVEQFF,TGCGCCAGCAGCCGGGGACTAGCGGGAGTGGAGCAGTTCTTC
TRBD1,TRBV6-1,many,TRBJ1-4,CASSPTGTGDQLFF,TGTGCCAGCAGTCCCACCGGGACAGGTGATCAACTGTTTTTT
NA,TRBV19,many,TRBJ1-1,CASSMRLNTEAFF,TGTGCCAGTAGTATGCGACTAAACACTGAAGCTTTCTTT
NA,TRBV5-1,NA,TRBJ2-7,CASSLDLREITYEQYF,TGCGCCAGCAGCTTGGACTTGAGGGAGATTACCTACGAGCAGTACTTC
NA,TRBV29-1,few,TRBJ1-1,CSVENGWGMNTEAFF,TGCAGCGTTGAAAATGGATGGGGAATGAACACTGAAGCTTTCTTT
TRBD1,TRBV7-8,NA,TRBJ2-7,CASSSHGTGGDEQYF,TGTGCCAGCAGCTCCCACGGGACAGGGGGCGACGAGCAGTACTTC
NA,TRBV20-1,NA,TRBJ2-7,CSARGVGGDFTAEQYF,TGCAGTGCTAGAGGCGTAGGTGGGGACTTTACCGCCGAGCAGTACTTC
NA,TRBV4-2,few,TRBJ2-1,CASSPGSRGVEQFF,TGTGCCAGCAGCCCCGGTTCCCGTGGCGTTGAGCAGTTCTTC
NA,TRBV10-3,NA,TRBJ1-2,CAISVGSYGYTF,TGTGCCATCAGTGTTGGAAGCTATGGCTACACCTTC
NA,TRBV28,NA,TRBJ1-3,CASSFFDSGNTIYF,TGTGCCAGCAGTTTTTTTGACTCTGGAAACACCATATATTTT
NA,TRBV20-1,NA,TRBJ1-5,CSAPDRSQQPQHF,TGCAGTGCGCCCGACAGGTCTCAACAGCCCCAGCATTTT
NA,TRBV29-1,many,TRBJ2-7,CSVGLSYEQYF,TGCAGCGTAGGACTCTCCTACGAGCAGTACTTC
TRBD2,TRBV19,NA,TRBJ2-2,CASNLAGYTGELFF,TGTGCCAGTAACCTAGCGGGTTACACCGGGGAGCTGTTTTTT
NA,TRBV19,few,TRBJ2-3,CASSSLAKSTDTQYF,TGTGCCAGTAGTTCACTAGCAAAGAGCACAGATACGCAGTATTTT
NA,TRBV20-1,many,TRBJ2-3,CSARDLNWTDTQYF,TGCAGTGCTAGAGATTTAAACTGGACCGATACGCAGTATTTT